This TCR beta chain was captured in a study of CD8 T cells in ankylosing spondylitis. Study-level results: Characteristic of ankylosing spondylitis blood, it appeared, was a TCR beta motif comprising roughly eight highly homologous variants. From matched ankylosing spondylitis synovial fluid, disease-linked clones were reportedly recovered at significantly enriched levels. Disease-linked clones, CD8+, were relatively rare in peripheral blood.

The ends were cut back, 0 bases at V and 5 bases at J, with 17 bases in the middle. The CDR3 has 17 residues. In germline, CDR1 is MNHEY, CDR2 SVGAGI. Using quantitative 5'-RACE with molecular barcodes, the authors made TCR beta libraries. TCRdb analysed the 5' RACE reads with MiXCR anew, one entry per CDR3 protein. The repertoire holds about 700,000 distinct CDR3 sequences, with around 19% as singletons. This clonotype was found a few times. Its antigen is not identified. The sequence derives from a male donor with ankylosing spondylitis. This chain connects TRBV6-5 to TRBJ1-5; D ambiguous. The specimen sequenced was blood, either unsorted or a sorted T cell fraction (not recorded which). Here the CDR3 DNA reads TGTGCCAGCAGTTACTCGAAGGGCCGAAAAGGAGATCAGCCCCAGCATTTT. This codes for CASSYSKGRKGDQPQHF.